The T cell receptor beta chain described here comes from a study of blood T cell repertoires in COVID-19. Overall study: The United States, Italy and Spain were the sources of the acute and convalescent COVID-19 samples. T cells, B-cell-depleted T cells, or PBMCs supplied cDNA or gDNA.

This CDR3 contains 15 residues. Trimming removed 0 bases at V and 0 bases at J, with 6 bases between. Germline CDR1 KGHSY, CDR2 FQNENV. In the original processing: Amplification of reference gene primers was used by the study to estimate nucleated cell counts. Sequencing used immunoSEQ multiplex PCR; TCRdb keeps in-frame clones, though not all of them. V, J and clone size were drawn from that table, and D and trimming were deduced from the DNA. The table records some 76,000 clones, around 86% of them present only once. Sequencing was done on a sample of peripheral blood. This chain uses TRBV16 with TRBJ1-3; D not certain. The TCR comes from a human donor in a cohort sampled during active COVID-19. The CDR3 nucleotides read TGTGCCAGCAGCCAATCGTCGGGCTCTGGAAACACCATATATTTT. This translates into CASSQSSGSGNTIYF.